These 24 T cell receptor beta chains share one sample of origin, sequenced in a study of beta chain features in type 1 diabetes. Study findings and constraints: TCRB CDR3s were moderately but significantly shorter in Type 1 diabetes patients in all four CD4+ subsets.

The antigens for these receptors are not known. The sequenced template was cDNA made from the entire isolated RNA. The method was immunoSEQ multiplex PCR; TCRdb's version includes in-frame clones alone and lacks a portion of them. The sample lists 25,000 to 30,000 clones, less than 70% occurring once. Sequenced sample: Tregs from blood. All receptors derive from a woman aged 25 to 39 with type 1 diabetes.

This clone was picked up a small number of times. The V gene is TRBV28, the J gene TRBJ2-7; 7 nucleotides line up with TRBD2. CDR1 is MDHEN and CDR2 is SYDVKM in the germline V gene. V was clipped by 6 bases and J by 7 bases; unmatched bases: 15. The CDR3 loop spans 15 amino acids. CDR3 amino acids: CASSPQYGRVGEQYF. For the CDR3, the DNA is TGTGCCAGCAGCCCCCAGTATGGGAGGGTGGGGGAGCAGTACTTC. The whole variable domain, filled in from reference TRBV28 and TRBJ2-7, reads DVKVTQSSRYLVKRTGEKVFLECVQDMDHENMFWYRQDPGLGLRLIYFSYDVKMKEKGDIPEGYSVSREKKERFSLILESASTNQTSMYLCASSPQYGRVGEQYFGPGTRLTVT.

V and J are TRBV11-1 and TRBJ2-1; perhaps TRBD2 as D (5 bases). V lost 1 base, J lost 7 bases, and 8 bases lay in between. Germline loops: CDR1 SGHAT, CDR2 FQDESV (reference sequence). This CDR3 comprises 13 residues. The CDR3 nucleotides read TGTGCCAGCAGCTTAGTAGAGGGAAATGAGCAGTTCTTC. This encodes CASSLVEGNEQFF.

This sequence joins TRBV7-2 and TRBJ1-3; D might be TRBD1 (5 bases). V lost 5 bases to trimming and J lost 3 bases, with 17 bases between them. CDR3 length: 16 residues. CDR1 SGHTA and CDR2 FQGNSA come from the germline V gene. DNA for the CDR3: TGTGCCAGCAGCGACCTTTACCTGACAGATGGAAACACCATATATTTT. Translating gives CASSDLYLTDGNTIYF.

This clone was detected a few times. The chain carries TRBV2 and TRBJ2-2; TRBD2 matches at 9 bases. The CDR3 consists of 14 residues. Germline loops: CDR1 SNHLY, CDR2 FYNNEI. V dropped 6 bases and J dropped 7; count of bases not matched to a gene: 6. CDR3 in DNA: TGTGCCAGCAGGGCGACTAGCGGTGGCGGGGAGCTGTTTTTT. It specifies CASRATSGGGELFF.

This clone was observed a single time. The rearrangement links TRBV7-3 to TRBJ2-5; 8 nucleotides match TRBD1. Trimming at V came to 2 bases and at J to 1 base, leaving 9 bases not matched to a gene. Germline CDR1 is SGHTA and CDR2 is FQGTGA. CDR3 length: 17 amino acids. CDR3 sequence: CASSLRAGTGPQETQYF. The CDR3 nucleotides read TGTGCCAGCAGCTTACGGGCCGGGACAGGACCCCAAGAGACCCAGTACTTC.

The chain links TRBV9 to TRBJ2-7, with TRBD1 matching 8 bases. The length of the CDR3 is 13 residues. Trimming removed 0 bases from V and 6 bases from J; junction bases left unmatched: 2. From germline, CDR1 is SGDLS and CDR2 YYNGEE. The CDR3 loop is CASSVGGTGEQYF. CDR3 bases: TGTGCCAGCAGCGTAGGGGGGACAGGCGAGCAGTACTTC. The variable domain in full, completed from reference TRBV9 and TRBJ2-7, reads DSGVTQTPKHLITATGQRVTLRCSPRSGDLSVYWYQQSLDQGLQFLIQYYNGEERAKGNILERFSAQQFPDLHSELNLSSLELGDSALYFCASSVGGTGEQYFGPGTRLTVT.

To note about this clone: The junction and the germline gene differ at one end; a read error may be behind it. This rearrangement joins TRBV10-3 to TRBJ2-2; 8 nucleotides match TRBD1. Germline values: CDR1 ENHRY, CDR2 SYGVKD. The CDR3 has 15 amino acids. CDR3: CAFRVGQENTEELFF. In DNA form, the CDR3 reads TGTGCCTTCCGGGTGGGACAGGAGAACACCGAGGAGCTGTTTTTT.

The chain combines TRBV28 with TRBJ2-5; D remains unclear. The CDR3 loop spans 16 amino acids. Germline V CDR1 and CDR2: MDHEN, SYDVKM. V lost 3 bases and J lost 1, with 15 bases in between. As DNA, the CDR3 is TGTGCCAGCAGTTTTTTTGACGGGTCACTCCAAGAGACCCAGTACTTC. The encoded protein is CASSFFDGSLQETQYF.

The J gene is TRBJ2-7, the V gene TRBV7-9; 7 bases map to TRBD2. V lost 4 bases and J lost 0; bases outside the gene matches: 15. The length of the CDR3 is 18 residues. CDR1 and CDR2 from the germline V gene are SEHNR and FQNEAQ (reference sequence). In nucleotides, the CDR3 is TGTGCCAGCAGCTCCGGGGGTGGGGCGGGAGTTAACTCCTACGAGCAGTACTTC. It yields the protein CASSSGGGAGVNSYEQYF.

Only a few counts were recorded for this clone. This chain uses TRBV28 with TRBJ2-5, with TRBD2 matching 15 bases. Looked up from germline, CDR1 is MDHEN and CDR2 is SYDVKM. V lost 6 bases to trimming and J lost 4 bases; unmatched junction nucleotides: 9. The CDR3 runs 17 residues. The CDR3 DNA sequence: TGTGCCAGCAGCCTCGGACTAGCGGGAGGGTCTACAGAGACCCAGTACTTC. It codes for CASSLGLAGGSTETQYF. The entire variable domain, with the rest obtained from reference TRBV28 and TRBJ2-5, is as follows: DVKVTQSSRYLVKRTGEKVFLECVQDMDHENMFWYRQDPGLGLRLIYFSYDVKMKEKGDIPEGYSVSREKKERFSLILESASTNQTSMYLCASSLGLAGGSTETQYFGPGTRLLVL.

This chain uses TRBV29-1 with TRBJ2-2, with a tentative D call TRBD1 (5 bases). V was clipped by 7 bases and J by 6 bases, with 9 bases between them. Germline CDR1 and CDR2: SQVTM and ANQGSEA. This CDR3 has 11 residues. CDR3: CSGKGAGELFF. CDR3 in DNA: TGCAGCGGAAAAGGGGCCGGGGAGCTGTTTTTT.

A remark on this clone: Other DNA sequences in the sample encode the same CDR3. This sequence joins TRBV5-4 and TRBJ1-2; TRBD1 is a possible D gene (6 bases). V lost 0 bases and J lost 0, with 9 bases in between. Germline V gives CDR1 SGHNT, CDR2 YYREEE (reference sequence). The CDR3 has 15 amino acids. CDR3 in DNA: TGTGCCAGCAGCTTGGGGCAGGGGACTAACTATGGCTACACCTTC. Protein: CASSLGQGTNYGYTF. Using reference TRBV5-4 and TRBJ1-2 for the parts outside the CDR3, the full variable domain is ETGVTQSPTHLIKTRGQQVTLRCSSQSGHNTVSWYQQALGQGPQFIFQYYREEENGRGNFPPRFSGLQFPNYSSELNVNALELDDSALYLCASSLGQGTNYGYTFGSGTRLTVV.

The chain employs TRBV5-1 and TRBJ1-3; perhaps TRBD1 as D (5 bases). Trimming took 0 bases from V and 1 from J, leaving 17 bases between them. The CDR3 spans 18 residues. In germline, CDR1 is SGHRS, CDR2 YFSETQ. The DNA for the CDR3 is TGCGCCAGCAGCTTGGAAATCAGCGCACCAGGGTCTGGAAACACCATATATTTT. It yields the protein CASSLEISAPGSGNTIYF.

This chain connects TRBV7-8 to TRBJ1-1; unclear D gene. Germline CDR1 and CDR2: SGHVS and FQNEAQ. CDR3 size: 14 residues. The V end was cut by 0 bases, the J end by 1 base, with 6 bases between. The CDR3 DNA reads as TGTGCCAGCAGCTTAGCCCCAGGGAACACTGAAGCTTTCTTT. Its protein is CASSLAPGNTEAFF.

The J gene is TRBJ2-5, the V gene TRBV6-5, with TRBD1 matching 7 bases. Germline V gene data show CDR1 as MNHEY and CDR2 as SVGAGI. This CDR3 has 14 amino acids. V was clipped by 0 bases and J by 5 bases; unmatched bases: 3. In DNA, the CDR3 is TGTGCCAGCAGTTACTCAGGGGGCGCGGAGACCCAGTACTTC. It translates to CASSYSGGAETQYF.

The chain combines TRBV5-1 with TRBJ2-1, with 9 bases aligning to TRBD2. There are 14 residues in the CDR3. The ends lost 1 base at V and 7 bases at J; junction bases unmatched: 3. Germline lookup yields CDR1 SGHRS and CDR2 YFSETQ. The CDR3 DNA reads TGCGCCAGCAGCTTGCTAGCGGGACCGAATGAGCAGTTCTTC. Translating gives CASSLLAGPNEQFF.

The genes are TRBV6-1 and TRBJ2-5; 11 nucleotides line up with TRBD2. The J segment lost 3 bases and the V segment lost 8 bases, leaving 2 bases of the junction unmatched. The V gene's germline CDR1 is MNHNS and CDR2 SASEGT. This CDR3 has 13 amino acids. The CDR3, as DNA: TGTGCCAGCGGGGGACTAGCGGAAGAGACCCAGTACTTC. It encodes CASGGLAEETQYF.

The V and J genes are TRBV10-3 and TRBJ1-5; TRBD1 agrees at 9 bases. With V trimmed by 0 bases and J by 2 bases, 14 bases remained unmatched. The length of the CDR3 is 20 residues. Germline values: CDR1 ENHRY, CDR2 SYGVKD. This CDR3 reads CAISESEETGGGRGNQPQHF. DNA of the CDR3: TGTGCCATCAGTGAGTCTGAGGAGACAGGGGGTGGGAGGGGCAATCAGCCCCAGCATTTT.

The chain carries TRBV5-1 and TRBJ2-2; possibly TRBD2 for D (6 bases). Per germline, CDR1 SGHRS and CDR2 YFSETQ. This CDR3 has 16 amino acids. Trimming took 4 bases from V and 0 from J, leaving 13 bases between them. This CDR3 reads CASSLRTKANTGELFF. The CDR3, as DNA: TGCGCCAGCAGCCTAAGGACTAAAGCGAACACCGGGGAGCTGTTTTTT.

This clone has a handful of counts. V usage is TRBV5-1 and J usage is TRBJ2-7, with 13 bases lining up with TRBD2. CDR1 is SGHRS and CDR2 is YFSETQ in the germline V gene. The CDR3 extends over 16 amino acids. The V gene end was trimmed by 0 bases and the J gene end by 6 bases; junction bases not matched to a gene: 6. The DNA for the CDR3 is TGCGCCAGCAGCTTGGGGACTAGCGGGAGACTCGGCGAGCAGTACTTC. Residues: CASSLGTSGRLGEQYF.

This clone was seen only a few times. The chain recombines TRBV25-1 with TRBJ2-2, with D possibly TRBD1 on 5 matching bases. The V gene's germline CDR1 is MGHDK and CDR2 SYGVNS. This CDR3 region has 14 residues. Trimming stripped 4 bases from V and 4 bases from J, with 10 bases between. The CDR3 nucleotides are TGTGCCAGCAGTGTCGCAGGGTCCACCGGGGAGCTGTTTTTT. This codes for CASSVAGSTGELFF.

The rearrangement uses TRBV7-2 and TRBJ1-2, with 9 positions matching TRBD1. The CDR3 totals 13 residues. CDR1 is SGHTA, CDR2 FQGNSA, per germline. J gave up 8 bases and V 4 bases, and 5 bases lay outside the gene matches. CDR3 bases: TGTGCCAGCAGCTCTGGACAGGGGCTGGGCTACACCTTC. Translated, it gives CASSSGQGLGYTF.

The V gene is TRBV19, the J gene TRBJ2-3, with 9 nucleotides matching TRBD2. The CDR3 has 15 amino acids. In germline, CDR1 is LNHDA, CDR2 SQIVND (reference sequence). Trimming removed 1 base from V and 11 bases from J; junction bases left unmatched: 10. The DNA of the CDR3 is TGTGCCAGTAGTATAGCAGGGACTAGCAGAGGGGAGCAGTATTTT. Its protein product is CASSIAGTSRGEQYF. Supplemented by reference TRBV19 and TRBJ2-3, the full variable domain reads DGGITQSPKYLFRKEGQNVTLSCEQNLNHDAMYWYRQDPGQGLRLIYYSQIVNDFQKGDIAEGYSVSREKKESFPLTVTSAQKNPTAFYLCASSIAGTSRGEQYFGPGTRLTVL.

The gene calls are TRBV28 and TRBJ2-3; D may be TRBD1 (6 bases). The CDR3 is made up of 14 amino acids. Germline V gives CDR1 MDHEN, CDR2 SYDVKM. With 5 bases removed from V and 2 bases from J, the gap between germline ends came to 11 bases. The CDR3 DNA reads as TGTGCCAGCAGTGCTCGGGACAACACAGATACGCAGTATTTT. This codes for CASSARDNTDTQYF.